The rows below give T cell receptor beta chains drawn from one sample of a study of a mutant IDH1 vaccine in newly diagnosed glioma. What these receptors recognize is not known. Assay used: immunoSEQ multiplex PCR; TCRdb lists only in-frame clones, some missing. Among 45,000 to 55,000 clones, more than 65% were seen once, and the ten largest hold roughly 6.8%. The sample here was PBMCs, taken from a glioma patient whose treatment included an IDH1 peptide vaccine. The receptors come from a man aged 35-49 years with glioma. Each CDR3 is given with its conserved first and last residue. Fields, in order: clone size, J gene, D gene, V gene, CDR3 protein, CDR3 DNA. D genes are given only for firm matches. A row's size may be missing; if present it is once, few, many or a size class.

once,TRBJ1-5,NA,TRBV19,CASSDSLNQPQHF,TGTGCCAGTAGCGACAGCCTCAATCAGCCCCAGCATTTT
NA,TRBJ2-7,NA,TRBV5-1,CASSFGQIDTYEQYF,TGCGCCAGCAGCTTCGGACAGATAGACACCTACGAGCAGTACTTC
few,TRBJ2-7,NA,TRBV19,CASSRKGGGAYEQYF,TGTGCCAGTAGCCGTAAAGGAGGGGGGGCCTACGAGCAGTACTTC
NA,TRBJ1-4,TRBD1,TRBV4-1,CASSQGDREEKLFF,TGCGCCAGCAGCCAAGGGGACAGGGAGGAAAAACTGTTTTTT
NA,TRBJ1-6,NA,TRBV11-2,CASSTQIYNSPLHF,TGTGCCAGCAGCACACAGATCTATAATTCACCCCTCCACTTT
NA,TRBJ2-7,TRBD2,TRBV2,CASIGGSPYEQYF,TGTGCCAGCATCGGGGGGAGTCCCTACGAGCAGTACTTC
NA,TRBJ1-4,TRBD1,TRBV7-9,CASSVYRGSTNEKLFF,TGTGCCAGCAGCGTGTACAGGGGGTCAACTAATGAAAAACTGTTTTTT
few,TRBJ1-1,NA,TRBV29-1,CSVATTEAFF,TGCAGCGTTGCGACCACTGAAGCTTTCTTT
NA,TRBJ1-2,NA,TRBV2,CAGAPVAPLENYGYTF,TGTGCCGGGGCACCGGTGGCTCCCCTAGAGAACTATGGCTACACCTTC
NA,TRBJ2-2,NA,TRBV7-2,CASSLPSRTGELFF,TGTGCCAGCAGCTTACCTAGCCGGACCGGGGAGCTGTTTTTT
NA,TRBJ2-7,NA,TRBV6-5,CASSYSQTYEQYF,TGTGCCAGCAGTTACTCTCAGACGTACGAGCAGTACTTC
NA,TRBJ2-5,NA,TRBV7-9,CASSSAGPPATQYF,TGTGCCAGCAGCTCGGCAGGGCCTCCCGCGACCCAGTACTTC
few,TRBJ2-1,NA,TRBV7-9,CASSLGGVNEQFF,TGTGCCAGCAGCTTGGGCGGGGTAAATGAGCAGTTCTTC
NA,TRBJ2-1,NA,TRBV6-1,CASSEGFGPYNEQFF,TGTGCCAGCAGTGAGGGCTTCGGGCCCTACAATGAGCAGTTCTTC
once,TRBJ1-4,NA,TRBV19,CASSGPPYEKLFF,TGTGCCAGTAGTGGGCCTCCCTATGAAAAACTGTTTTTT
NA,TRBJ1-5,TRBD1,TRBV5-6,CASSSTGEQPQHF,TGTGCCAGCAGCTCTACAGGGGAACAGCCCCAGCATTTT
NA,TRBJ1-2,NA,TRBV7-9,CASSLGAGLNYGYTF,TGTGCCAGCAGCTTAGGGGCGGGCCTGAACTATGGCTACACCTTC
NA,TRBJ1-2,TRBD1,TRBV2,CASSLDRRHYGYTF,TGTGCCAGCAGTTTGGACAGGAGACACTATGGCTACACCTTC
NA,TRBJ1-1,NA,TRBV7-8,CASSFDYNTEAFF,TGTGCCAGCAGCTTCGATTATAACACTGAAGCTTTCTTT
few,TRBJ1-5,NA,TRBV5-5,CASSRIGESNQPQHF,TGTGCCAGCAGCCGAATTGGAGAGAGCAATCAGCCCCAGCATTTT
NA,TRBJ1-6,NA,TRBV7-6,CASSSGFNSPLHF,TGTGCCAGCAGCTCAGGGTTCAATTCACCCCTCCACTTT
NA,TRBJ1-3,NA,TRBV15,CATSRGAGTPGNTIYF,TGTGCCACCAGCAGAGGGGCCGGGACGCCTGGAAACACCATATATTTT
once,TRBJ2-3,NA,TRBV4-1,CASSPWTDTDTQYF,TGCGCCAGCAGCCCTTGGACAGACACAGATACGCAGTATTTT
NA,TRBJ2-2,NA,TRBV9,CASSARGDTGELFF,TGTGCCAGCAGCGCCCGGGGCGACACCGGGGAGCTGTTTTTT